The 31 T cell receptor beta chains below all came from one sample that was sequenced in a study of beta chain features in type 1 diabetes (dated 2018 in TCRdb). Study-wide conclusions, independent of this receptor: In all four CD4+ subsets, TCRB CDR3 length was moderately but significantly shorter in type 1 diabetes patients.

These receptors lack a known antigen. Library preparation was by the immunoSEQ multiplex PCR assay. The entire isolated RNA was reverse transcribed using the High Capacity cDNA Reverse Transcription Kit, and thus expressed TCRB transcripts were sequenced. Entries here come from immuneACCESS through TCRdb and include only in-frame sequences with V and J called. Some clones fail to appear in such tables; in the studies checked, an unresolved V gene covers under half of the shortfall, and the cause of the remainder is unknown. Counted in this sample were 160,000 or so clones; about 10% of them appeared once. The ten largest clones represent 0.7% of the sample. Sequencing was carried out using central memory CD4+ T cells from blood. These receptors came from a woman aged 30 to 39 with type 1 diabetes.

This clone was seen only a few times. CDR3 coding DNA: TGCGCCAGCAGCCCACGGGGCCTAGCGGGAGCTGATACGCAGTATTTT. Translation gives CASSPRGLAGADTQYF. The J gene is TRBJ2-3, the V gene TRBV5-1; 10 bases fit TRBD2. Per the germline V gene, CDR1 is SGHRS and CDR2 is YFSETQ. The J segment lost 6 bases and the V segment lost 4 bases, leaving 11 bases of the junction unmatched. The CDR3 has 16 residues.

The chain uses TRBV6-5 and TRBJ2-7, with 7 bases that match TRBD2. With V trimmed by 6 bases and J by 5 bases, 10 bases remained unmatched. Germline V CDR1 and CDR2: MNHEY, SVGAGI. The CDR3 is 14 amino acids. The CDR3 bases are TGTGCCAGCAGCGAACTGACTAGCATCCACGAGCAGTACTTC. Amino acid sequence: CASSELTSIHEQYF.

This clone appeared a few times. This chain joins TRBV4-1 and TRBJ2-4, with 7 positions matching TRBD2. In germline, CDR1 is MGHRA, CDR2 YSYEKL. The CDR3 has 15 amino acids. Trimming removed 6 bases from V and 0 bases from J; junction bases left unmatched: 5. The CDR3 region has the DNA TGCGCCAGCAGTCGGCTAGCGGTAGCCAAAAACATTCAGTACTTC. It translates to CASSRLAVAKNIQYF.

This chain's CDR3 is CSAKSGEAFF. The DNA of the CDR3 is TGCAGCGCCAAATCAGGGGAAGCTTTCTTT. The gene calls are TRBV29-1 and TRBJ1-1; the D gene is possibly TRBD1 (5 bases). The CDR3 is 10 amino acids. Germline V gene lookup returns CDR1 SQVTM and CDR2 ANQGSEA. Trimming stripped 7 bases from V and 8 bases from J, with 11 bases between.

This sequence joins TRBV19 and TRBJ2-6; D unclear. CDR1 and CDR2 from the germline V gene are LNHDA and SQIVND (reference sequence). The CDR3 has 15 residues. Deletions cut 5 bases from V and 1 base from J, with 9 bases between. CDR3 region: CASSYTRSGANVLTF. The CDR3 DNA reads TGTGCCAGTAGTTATACGAGGTCTGGGGCCAACGTCCTGACTTTC. The full variable domain, in which reference TRBV19 and TRBJ2-6 provide the parts outside the CDR3, is DGGITQSPKYLFRKEGQNVTLSCEQNLNHDAMYWYRQDPGQGLRLIYYSQIVNDFQKGDIAEGYSVSREKKESFPLTVTSAQKNPTAFYLCASSYTRSGANVLTFGAGSRLTVL.

Concerning this clone itself: Other DNA variants within this sample encode the same CDR3. The chain carries TRBV14 and TRBJ1-1; D gene unclear. This CDR3 is built from 13 residues. The germline CDR1 and CDR2 sequences are SGHDN and FVKESK. V lost 0 bases to trimming and J lost 2 bases, with 4 bases between them. The CDR3 DNA reads TGTGCCAGCAGCCAAGACAGAAACACTGAAGCTTTCTTT. It codes for CASSQDRNTEAFF.

The chain links TRBV28 to TRBJ2-5; D possibly corresponds to TRBD2 (7 bases). The CDR3 is made up of 13 amino acids. Trimming left V 7 bases short and J 5 bases short, with 14 bases between. Germline CDR1 and CDR2: MDHEN and SYDVKM. CDR3 loop: CASTQGGAETQYF. The CDR3 DNA follows: TGTGCCAGCACCCAAGGGGGGGCGGAGACCCAGTACTTC.

This clone was observed a handful of times. Written as DNA, the CDR3 is TGTGCCAGCAGTCGGGACAGAATGAACACTGAAGCTTTCTTT. Translating gives CASSRDRMNTEAFF. The rearrangement joins TRBV6-5 to TRBJ1-1; 7 bases line up with TRBD1. The trim removed 5 bases at V and 0 bases at J, leaving 3 bases unmatched. There are 14 residues in the CDR3. Looked up from germline, CDR1 is MNHEY and CDR2 is SVGAGI.

This clone was counted between two and nine times. V is TRBV7-8 and J is TRBJ2-7, with 11 bases aligning to TRBD2. In germline, CDR1 is SGHVS, CDR2 FQNEAQ. This CDR3 has 16 amino acids. V gave up 4 bases and J gave up 9 bases; unmatched junction bases: 14. In nucleotides, the CDR3 is TGTGCCAGCAGCTACCTGACTAGCGGGATCCCTTTACGGCAGTACTTC. Protein sequence: CASSYLTSGIPLRQYF.

The chain carries TRBV5-1 and TRBJ1-1, with a possible D match to TRBD1 (5 bases). This CDR3 comprises 14 residues. Germline loops: CDR1 SGHRS, CDR2 YFSETQ. Trimming stripped 0 bases from V and 3 bases from J, with 9 bases between. CDR3 bases: TGCGCCAGCAGCTTGGTCCAGGGTGACACTGAAGCTTTCTTT. As protein: CASSLVQGDTEAFF. The full variable domain, in which reference TRBV5-1 and TRBJ1-1 provide the parts outside the CDR3, is KAGVTQTPRYLIKTRGQQVTLSCSPISGHRSVSWYQQTPGQGLQFLFEYFSETQRNKGNFPGRFSGRQFSNSRSEMNVSTLELGDSALYLCASSLVQGDTEAFFGQGTRLTVV.

This clone was observed a few times. The V gene is TRBV2, the J gene TRBJ2-2; D call uncertain. The germline V gene has CDR1 SNHLY and CDR2 FYNNEI. The V end was cut by 6 bases, the J end by 7 bases, with 6 bases between. The length of the CDR3 is 11 residues. The CDR3 reads CASSVRGELFF. The CDR3 nucleotides read TGTGCCAGCAGCGTCCGCGGGGAGCTGTTTTTT.

This clone has just a few counts. The J gene is TRBJ2-3, the V gene TRBV19; tentatively, D is TRBD1 (6 bases). Germline CDR1 LNHDA, CDR2 SQIVND (reference sequence). The CDR3 has 10 residues. The V end was cut by 10 bases, the J end by 8 bases, with 10 bases between. The CDR3 DNA reads as TGTGCCACAGGGGAGCGTACGCAGTATTTT. This sequence encodes CATGERTQYF.

The chain recombines TRBV9 with TRBJ1-5; D may be TRBD1 (6 bases). Germline CDR1 and CDR2: SGDLS and YYNGEE. The CDR3 runs 15 residues. V was cut by 3 bases and J by 6 bases, with 16 bases left in between. The CDR3 coding sequence is TGTGCCAGCAGCGCGGGGCTAGGGGGAATTCAGCCCCAGCATTTT. It yields the protein CASSAGLGGIQPQHF.

This clone was counted ten times or more. CDR3 coding DNA: TGCAGCGCTGGCAACTACGAGCAGTACTTC. Protein: CSAGNYEQYF. This rearrangement joins TRBV29-1 to TRBJ2-7; D ambiguous. The CDR3 sequence is 10 residues long. Germline lookup yields CDR1 SQVTM and CDR2 ANQGSEA. V lost 7 bases and J 3 bases, leaving 7 bases between the germline ends.

The chain uses TRBV7-9 and TRBJ2-7, with 9 nucleotides matching TRBD1. Germline lookup yields CDR1 SEHNR and CDR2 FQNEAQ (reference sequence). The CDR3 covers 15 residues. V trimming: 0 bases; J trimming: 4 bases; junction bases outside the gene matches: 4. CDR3 sequence (DNA): TGTGCCAGCAGCTTAGCGTACAGGGGGCGGTACGAGCAGTACTTC. As protein: CASSLAYRGRYEQYF.

The chain employs TRBV18 and TRBJ2-1, with 7 nucleotides matching TRBD1. Looked up from germline, CDR1 is KGHSH and CDR2 is LQKENI. CDR3 length: 15 residues. With 1 base clipped from V and 10 bases from J, the junction kept 10 bases outside the gene matches. Here the CDR3 DNA reads TGTGCCAGCTCACCACGACAGGGTGGTGTTGGAGAGCAGTTCTTC. Its translation is CASSPRQGGVGEQFF.

The table lists this clone with a few counts. The V and J genes are TRBV7-6 and TRBJ2-6; D might be TRBD1 (5 bases). The V gene lost 5 bases and the J gene lost 4 bases, with 12 bases spanning the gap. Germline V lookup: CDR1 SGHVS, CDR2 FNYEAQ. The CDR3 is 15 amino acids. The CDR3 sequence: CASSVRGSGANVLTF. CDR3 nucleotides: TGTGCCAGCAGCGTTAGGGGTTCCGGGGCCAACGTCCTGACTTTC.

The V call is TRBV30, the J call TRBJ1-5; 9 bases agree with TRBD1. V lost 3 bases and J lost 4; bases outside the gene matches: 4. From germline, CDR1 is GTSNPN and CDR2 SVGIG (reference sequence). CDR3 size: 14 residues. The CDR3 sequence is CAWRVQGANQPQHF. The CDR3, as DNA: TGTGCCTGGAGGGTACAGGGGGCAAATCAGCCCCAGCATTTT.

The chain uses TRBV7-9 and TRBJ2-2; 8 bases align to TRBD2. Losses at the gene ends were 4 bases for V and 4 bases for J; bases not matched to a gene: 8. Germline CDR1 is SEHNR and CDR2 is FQNEAQ (reference sequence). This CDR3 region has 16 residues. The CDR3, as DNA: TGTGCCAGCAGCTCCCCACGGGGGGGCGGCACCGGGGAGCTGTTTTTT. Amino acids: CASSSPRGGGTGELFF.

This clone has a handful of counts. The gene calls are TRBV2 and TRBJ2-3; D is ambiguous. V lost 1 base, J lost 5 bases, and 4 bases lay in between. The length of the CDR3 is 12 residues. The germline CDR1 and CDR2 sequences are SNHLY and FYNNEI. In nucleotides, the CDR3 is TGTGCCAGCAGTGAAGGGCAAGATACGCAGTATTTT. Translated, it gives CASSEGQDTQYF.

The rearrangement uses TRBV28 and TRBJ1-5, with D tentatively TRBD1 (5 bases). The CDR3 runs 14 residues. Germline values: CDR1 MDHEN, CDR2 SYDVKM. The V and J ends lost 6 bases and 0 bases respectively, with 9 bases between them. The CDR3 sequence is CASRTVYSNQPQHF. For the CDR3, the DNA is TGTGCCAGCAGGACAGTTTATAGCAATCAGCCCCAGCATTTT. The full variable domain, with the rest looked up from reference TRBV28 and TRBJ1-5, is DVKVTQSSRYLVKRTGEKVFLECVQDMDHENMFWYRQDPGLGLRLIYFSYDVKMKEKGDIPEGYSVSREKKERFSLILESASTNQTSMYLCASRTVYSNQPQHFGDGTRLSIL.

This clone came up a few times. The chain is built from TRBV28 and TRBJ2-7, with no clear D. Germline V gene data show CDR1 as MDHEN and CDR2 as SYDVKM. This CDR3 spans 11 amino acids. V lost 5 bases and J lost 4, with 6 bases in between. CDR3 residues: CASSLQYEQYF. In DNA form, the CDR3 reads TGTGCCAGCAGTCTCCAGTACGAGCAGTACTTC.

CDR3 in DNA: TGTGCCTGGTCGGAAACAGGGAGCTCTGGAAACACCATATATTTT. Protein sequence: CAWSETGSSGNTIYF. The chain combines TRBV30 with TRBJ1-3, with D perhaps TRBD1 (6 bases). The CDR3 runs to 15 residues. Germline CDR1 reads GTSNPN; CDR2 reads SVGIG (reference sequence). V lost 5 bases and J lost 0, with 14 bases in between.

This clone was seen only a few times. The CDR3 here is CASSILVEQYF. Here the CDR3 DNA reads TGTGCCAGCAGTATACTAGTGGAGCAGTACTTC. The J gene is TRBJ2-7, the V gene TRBV2; TRBD2 might be the D (5 bases). With 5 bases removed from V and 7 bases from J, the gap between germline ends came to 9 bases. The CDR3 spans 11 residues. Germline V lookup: CDR1 SNHLY, CDR2 FYNNEI.

This rearrangement joins TRBV11-2 to TRBJ1-2, with a possible D match to TRBD1 (5 bases). The CDR3 has 14 residues. CDR1 and CDR2 from the germline V gene are SGHAT and FQNNGV. The ends were cut back, 3 bases at V and 2 bases at J, with 10 bases in the middle. CDR3 loop: CASSFDSQNYGYTF. The CDR3 bases are TGTGCCAGCAGCTTCGACAGCCAGAACTATGGCTACACCTTC. The whole variable domain, filled in from reference TRBV11-2 and TRBJ1-2, reads EAGVAQSPRYKIIEKRQSVAFWCNPISGHATLYWYQQILGQGPKLLIQFQNNGVVDDSQLPKDRFSAERLKGVDSTLKIQPAKLEDSAVYLCASSFDSQNYGYTFGSGTRLTVV.

The sample holds a few counts of this clone. The chain carries TRBV11-1 and TRBJ1-1; D is uncertain. Trimming took 3 bases from V and 3 from J, leaving 11 bases between them. The CDR3 runs to 14 residues. The germline V gene encodes CDR1 SGHAT and CDR2 FQDESV (reference sequence). Written as DNA, the CDR3 is TGTGCCAGCAGCTTTACCGGGCGGGACACTGAAGCTTTCTTT. It is translated as CASSFTGRDTEAFF.

This clone came up a few times. V gene TRBV7-3 combines with J gene TRBJ2-5; 12 bases match TRBD1. The CDR3 loop spans 16 amino acids. CDR1 SGHTA and CDR2 FQGTGA come from the germline V gene. Trimming removed 4 bases from V and 4 bases from J; junction bases left unmatched: 7. CDR3 bases: TGTGCCAGCAGCTCTGAGGGACAGGGGGCGGGAGAGACCCAGTACTTC. It is translated as CASSSEGQGAGETQYF.

The rearrangement links TRBV6-6 to TRBJ1-1; D not resolved. This CDR3 contains 16 residues. Germline CDR1 and CDR2: MNHNY and SVGAGI (reference sequence). V lost 5 bases, J lost 1 base, and 17 bases lay in between. The CDR3 sequence is CASSPLVGRGNTEAFF. The CDR3 DNA reads TGTGCCAGCAGTCCGCTAGTCGGTCGGGGGAACACTGAAGCTTTCTTT.

This clone was seen only a few times. The V gene is TRBV19, the J gene TRBJ1-1; TRBD1 aligns across 9 bases. J gave up 4 bases and V 4 bases, and 7 bases lay outside the gene matches. This CDR3 has 15 amino acids. Germline CDR1 reads LNHDA; CDR2 reads SQIVND (reference sequence). The CDR3 region is CASSTLQGAVTEAFF. The CDR3, as DNA: TGTGCCAGTAGTACCCTACAGGGGGCCGTCACTGAAGCTTTCTTT.

As DNA, the CDR3 is TGTGCCAGCAGCTTAATCAGGACTAGCGTTAATGAGCAGTTCTTC. This codes for CASSLIRTSVNEQFF. This sequence joins TRBV11-3 and TRBJ2-1; 9 bases are shared with TRBD2. The CDR3 extends over 15 amino acids. Germline V lookup: CDR1 SGHNT, CDR2 YENEEA. J lost 7 bases, V lost 2 bases, and 6 bases had no gene match.

This clone has more than one count but fewer than ten. The chain links TRBV5-1 to TRBJ2-1; 9 bases match TRBD2. This CDR3 has 18 residues. Per germline, CDR1 SGHRS and CDR2 YFSETQ. V gave up 0 bases and J gave up 6 bases; unmatched junction bases: 13. The CDR3: CASSLAGLASNLGNEQFF. CDR3 sequence (DNA): TGCGCCAGCAGCTTGGCCGGACTAGCGTCAAATCTGGGCAATGAGCAGTTCTTC.